This entry is about one TCR beta chain. The entry originates in a study of blood T cell repertoires in COVID-19. After removal of 6 bases from V and 5 bases from J, the junction contained 10 bases not matched to a gene. Per the germline V gene, CDR1 is MNHEY and CDR2 is SVGAGI. The CDR3 totals 14 residues. Authors' data handling: Reference gene primer amplification gave estimated nucleated cell counts. Measured with immunoSEQ multiplex PCR; TCRdb has only the in-frame clones, and not every one. V, J and clone size reflect that table, while D and trimming were determined from the DNA. The table lists 200,000 to 250,000 clones, 80% to 90% of them singletons.

The specimen sequenced was peripheral blood. This clonotype was obtained from a man aged 55-75 years who had recovered from COVID-19. V and J are TRBV6-5 and TRBJ2-7; 7 bases map to TRBD1. CDR3 sequence (DNA): TGTGCCAGCAGCCCGCAACTTACAGGGGACGAGCAGTACTTC. Protein: CASSPQLTGDEQYF.